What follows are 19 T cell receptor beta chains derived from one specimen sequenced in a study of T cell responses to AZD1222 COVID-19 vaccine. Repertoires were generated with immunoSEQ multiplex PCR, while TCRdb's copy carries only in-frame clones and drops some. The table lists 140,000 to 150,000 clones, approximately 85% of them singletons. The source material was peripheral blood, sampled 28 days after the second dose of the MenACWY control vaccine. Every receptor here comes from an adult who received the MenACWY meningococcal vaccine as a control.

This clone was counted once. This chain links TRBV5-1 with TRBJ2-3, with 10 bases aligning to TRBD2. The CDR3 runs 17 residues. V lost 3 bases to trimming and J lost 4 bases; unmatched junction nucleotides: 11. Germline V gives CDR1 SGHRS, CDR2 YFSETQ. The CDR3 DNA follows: TGCGCCAGCAGCTCGTCAGCGGGAGGGCCCTCCCCAGATACGCAGTATTTT. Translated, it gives CASSSSAGGPSPDTQYF.

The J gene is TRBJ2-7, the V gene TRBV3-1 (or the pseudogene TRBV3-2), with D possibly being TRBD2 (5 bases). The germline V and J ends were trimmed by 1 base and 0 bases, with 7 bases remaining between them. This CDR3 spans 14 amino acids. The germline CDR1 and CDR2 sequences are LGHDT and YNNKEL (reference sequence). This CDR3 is CASSQVTSSYEQYF. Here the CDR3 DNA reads TGTGCCAGCAGCCAAGTCACTAGCTCCTACGAGCAGTACTTC.

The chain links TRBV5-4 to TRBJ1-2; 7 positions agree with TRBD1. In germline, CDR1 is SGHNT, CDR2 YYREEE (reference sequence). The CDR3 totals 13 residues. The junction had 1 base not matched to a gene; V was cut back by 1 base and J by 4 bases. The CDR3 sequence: CASSLQGGYGYTF. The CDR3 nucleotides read TGTGCCAGCAGCTTGCAGGGGGGCTATGGCTACACCTTC.

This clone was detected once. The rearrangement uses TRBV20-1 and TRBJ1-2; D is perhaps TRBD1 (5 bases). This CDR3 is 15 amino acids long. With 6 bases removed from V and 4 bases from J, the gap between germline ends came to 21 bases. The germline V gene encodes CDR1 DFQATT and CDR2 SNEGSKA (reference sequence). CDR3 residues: CSASSGPNPGYGYTF. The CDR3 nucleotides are TGCAGTGCCAGTTCAGGGCCAAATCCGGGCTATGGCTACACCTTC.

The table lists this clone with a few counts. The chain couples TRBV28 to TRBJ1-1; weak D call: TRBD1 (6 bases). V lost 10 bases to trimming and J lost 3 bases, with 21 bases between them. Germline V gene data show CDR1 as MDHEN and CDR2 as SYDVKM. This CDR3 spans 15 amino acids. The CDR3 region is CATRGNRWKDTEAFF. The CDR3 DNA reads TGTGCCACCAGGGGCAACAGGTGGAAGGACACTGAAGCTTTCTTT.

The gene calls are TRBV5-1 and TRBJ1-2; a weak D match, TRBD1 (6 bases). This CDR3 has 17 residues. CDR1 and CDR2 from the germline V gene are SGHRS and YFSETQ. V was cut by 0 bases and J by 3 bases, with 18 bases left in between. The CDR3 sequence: CASSLVAGGQAHYGYTF. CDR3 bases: TGCGCCAGCAGCTTGGTCGCCGGGGGGCAGGCACACTATGGCTACACCTTC.

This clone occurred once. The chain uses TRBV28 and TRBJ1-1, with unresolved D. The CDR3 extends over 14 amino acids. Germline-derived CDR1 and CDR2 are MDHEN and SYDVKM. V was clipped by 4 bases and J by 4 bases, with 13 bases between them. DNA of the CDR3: TGTGCCAGCAGTTCGACGACACCGAGCACTGAAGCTTTCTTT. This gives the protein CASSSTTPSTEAFF.

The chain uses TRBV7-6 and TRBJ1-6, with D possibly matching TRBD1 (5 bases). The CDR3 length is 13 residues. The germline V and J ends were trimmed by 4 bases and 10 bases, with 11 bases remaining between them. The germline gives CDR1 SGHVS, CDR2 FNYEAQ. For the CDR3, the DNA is TGTGCCAGCAGCTCCAGGGCCGGCTCACCCCTCCACTTT. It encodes CASSSRAGSPLHF.

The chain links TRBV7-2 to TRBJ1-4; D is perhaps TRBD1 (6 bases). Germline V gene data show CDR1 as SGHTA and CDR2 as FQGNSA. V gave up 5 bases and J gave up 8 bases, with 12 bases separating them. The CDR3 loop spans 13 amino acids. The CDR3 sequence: CASSAGVGEKLFF. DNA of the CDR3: TGTGCCAGCAGCGCAGGGGTAGGGGAAAAACTGTTTTTT. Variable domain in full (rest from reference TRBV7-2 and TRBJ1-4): GAGVSQSPSNKVTEKGKDVELRCDPISGHTALYWYRQSLGQGLEFLIYFQGNSAPDKSGLPSDRFSAERTGGSVSTLTIQRTQQEDSAVYLCASSAGVGEKLFFGSGTQLSVL.

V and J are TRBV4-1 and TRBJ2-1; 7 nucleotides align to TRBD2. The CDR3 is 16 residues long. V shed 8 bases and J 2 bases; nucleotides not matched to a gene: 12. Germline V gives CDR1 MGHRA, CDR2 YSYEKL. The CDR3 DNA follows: TGCGCCAGCCGAACCGTTGCGGGAGTAACCTACAATGAGCAGTTCTTC. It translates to CASRTVAGVTYNEQFF.

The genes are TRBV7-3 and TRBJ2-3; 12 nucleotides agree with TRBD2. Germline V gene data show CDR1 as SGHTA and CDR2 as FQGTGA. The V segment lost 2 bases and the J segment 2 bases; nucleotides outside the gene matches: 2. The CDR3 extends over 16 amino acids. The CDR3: CASSLLAGGATDTQYF. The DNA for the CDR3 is TGTGCCAGCAGCTTACTAGCGGGGGGGGCCACAGATACGCAGTATTTT.

The CDR3: CASSRTGAGKGTDTQYF. The CDR3 DNA sequence: TGTGCCAGCAGCCGTACAGGGGCAGGTAAAGGAACAGATACGCAGTATTTT. This chain connects TRBV3-1 (or the pseudogene TRBV3-2) to TRBJ2-3; 7 bases align to TRBD1. Germline lookup yields CDR1 LGHDT and CDR2 YNNKEL (reference sequence). The V gene end was trimmed by 4 bases and the J gene end by 3 bases; junction bases not matched to a gene: 13. This CDR3 has 17 amino acids.

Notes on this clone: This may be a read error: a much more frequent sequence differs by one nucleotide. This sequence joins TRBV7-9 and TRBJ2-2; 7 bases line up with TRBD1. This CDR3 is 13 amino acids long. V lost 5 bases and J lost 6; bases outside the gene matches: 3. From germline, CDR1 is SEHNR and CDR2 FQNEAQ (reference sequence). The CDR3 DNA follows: TGTGCCAGCAGCCCGACAGGGCCCGGGGAGCTGTTTTTT. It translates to CASSPTGPGELFF.

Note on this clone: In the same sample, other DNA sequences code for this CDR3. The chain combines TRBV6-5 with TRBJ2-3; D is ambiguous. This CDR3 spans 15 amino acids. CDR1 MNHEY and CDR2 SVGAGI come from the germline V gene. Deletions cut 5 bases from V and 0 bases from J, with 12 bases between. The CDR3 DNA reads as TGTGCCAGCAGTCCCGCAGAAACTAGCACAGATACGCAGTATTTT. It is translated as CASSPAETSTDTQYF.

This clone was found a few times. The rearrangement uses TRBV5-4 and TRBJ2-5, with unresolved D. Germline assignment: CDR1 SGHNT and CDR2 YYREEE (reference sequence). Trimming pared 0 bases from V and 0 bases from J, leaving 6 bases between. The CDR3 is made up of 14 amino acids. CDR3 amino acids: CASSLGTYQETQYF. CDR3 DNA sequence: TGTGCCAGCAGCTTGGGTACTTACCAAGAGACCCAGTACTTC. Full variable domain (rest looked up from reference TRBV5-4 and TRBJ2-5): ETGVTQSPTHLIKTRGQQVTLRCSSQSGHNTVSWYQQALGQGPQFIFQYYREEENGRGNFPPRFSGLQFPNYSSELNVNALELDDSALYLCASSLGTYQETQYFGPGTRLLVL.

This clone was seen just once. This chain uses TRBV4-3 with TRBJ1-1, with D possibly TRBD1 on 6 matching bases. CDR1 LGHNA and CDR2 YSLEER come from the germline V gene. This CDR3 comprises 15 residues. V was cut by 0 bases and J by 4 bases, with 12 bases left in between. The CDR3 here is CASSQEPGAGTEAFF. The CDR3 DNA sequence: TGCGCCAGCAGCCAAGAGCCGGGGGCGGGCACTGAAGCTTTCTTT.

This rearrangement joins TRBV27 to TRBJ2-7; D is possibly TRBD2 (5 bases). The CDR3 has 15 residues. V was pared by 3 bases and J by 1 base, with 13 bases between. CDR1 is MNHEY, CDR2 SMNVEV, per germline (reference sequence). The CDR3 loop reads CASSFQADPSYEQYF. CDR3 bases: TGTGCCAGCAGTTTCCAAGCGGACCCTTCCTACGAGCAGTACTTC.

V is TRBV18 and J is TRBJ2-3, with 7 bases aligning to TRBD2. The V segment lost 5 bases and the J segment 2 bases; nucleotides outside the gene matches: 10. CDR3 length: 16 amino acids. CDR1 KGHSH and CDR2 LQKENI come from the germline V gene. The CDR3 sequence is CASSAIRDYITDTQYF. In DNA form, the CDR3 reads TGTGCCAGCTCAGCCATACGGGACTACATCACAGATACGCAGTATTTT.

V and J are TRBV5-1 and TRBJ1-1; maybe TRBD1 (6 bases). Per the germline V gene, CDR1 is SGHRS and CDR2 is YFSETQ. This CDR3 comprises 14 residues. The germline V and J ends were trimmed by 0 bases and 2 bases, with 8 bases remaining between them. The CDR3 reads CASSLVRGNTEAFF. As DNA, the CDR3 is TGCGCCAGCAGCTTGGTCAGGGGAAACACTGAAGCTTTCTTT.